This T cell receptor (beta chain) derives from a study of shared clonotypes between healthy human individuals. This CDR3 comprises 13 residues. Germline values: CDR1 SGHRS, CDR2 YFSETQ. V was pared by 6 bases and J by 6 bases, with 16 bases between. The protocol was immunoSEQ multiplex PCR, while the TCRdb copy is restricted to in-frame clones and leaves out a portion. Of about 2.1 million clones in the sample, around 95% are singletons; the top ten hold approximately 1.7%. Study-wide results and caveats: Limited genetic and exposure-history diversity came from having few donors. Depth was large, yet rarefaction showed that sorted-subset sequencing was incomplete.

To note about this clone: Antigen specificity is unknown.

Terminally differentiated effector memory CD45RA+ cells were excluded from the naive CD8 cells, which were CD45RO-negative and positively selected for CCR7. All donors were Caucasian adults living in Nashville, Tennessee. This chain links TRBV5-1 with TRBJ2-7; D unclear. The clonotype originates from a man aged 18 to 30 in good health. Some clones in this sample may be carry-over from other donors' samples. Sequenced material: naive CD8+ T cells from PBMCs. CDR3 DNA sequence: TGCGCCAGCAAGGTAGAAGGGTTGGGCGAGCAGTACTTC. It translates to CASKVEGLGEQYF.